This T cell receptor beta chain originates from a study of cytomegalovirus exposure and HLA in healthy donors. Using immunoSEQ multiplex PCR, the repertoire was profiled, and TCRdb retains in-frame clones only, with some absent. This sample has 200,000 to 250,000 clones, with about nine tenths found just once. Notes on the study in general: Generally TCR sequences proved uncommon, though certain public TCRs appeared in numerous donors.

Notes on this clone: As yet, its antigen is unknown.

Germline V lookup: CDR1 SGHDN, CDR2 FVKESK. V lost 0 bases and J lost 8; bases outside the gene matches: 10. This CDR3 contains 16 residues. The source of this sequence is a woman aged 18-29 years in good health and CMV-seropositive. The chain links TRBV14 to TRBJ1-2; 9 nucleotides agree with TRBD1. Sequencing was carried out using PBMCs. The CDR3 nucleotides are TGTGCCAGCAGCCAAGATCTCGGGACAGGGCCGGGCGGCTACACCTTC. Its protein is CASSQDLGTGPGGYTF.